This T cell receptor (beta chain) is from a study of blood T cell repertoires in COVID-19. The CDR3 is 15 amino acids. Trimming took 2 bases from V and 6 from J; bases not matched to a gene: 4. CDR1 LGHDT and CDR2 YNNKEL come from the germline V gene (reference sequence). Seattle patients were enrolled while actively infected and followed longitudinally. Some clones are missing from TCRdb's copy, which holds only in-frame ones; the method was immunoSEQ multiplex PCR. The profile shows roughly 440,000 clones, approximately 88% of them singletons. The source material was peripheral blood. The receptor's source is a woman in her forties or fifties with COVID-19, enrolled during active disease. The rearrangement links TRBV3-1 (or the pseudogene TRBV3-2) to TRBJ1-5; 10 nucleotides match TRBD1. The CDR3 sequence: CASSQSRTGGQPQHF. DNA of the CDR3: TGTGCCAGCAGCCAAAGTAGGACAGGGGGTCAGCCCCAGCATTTT.